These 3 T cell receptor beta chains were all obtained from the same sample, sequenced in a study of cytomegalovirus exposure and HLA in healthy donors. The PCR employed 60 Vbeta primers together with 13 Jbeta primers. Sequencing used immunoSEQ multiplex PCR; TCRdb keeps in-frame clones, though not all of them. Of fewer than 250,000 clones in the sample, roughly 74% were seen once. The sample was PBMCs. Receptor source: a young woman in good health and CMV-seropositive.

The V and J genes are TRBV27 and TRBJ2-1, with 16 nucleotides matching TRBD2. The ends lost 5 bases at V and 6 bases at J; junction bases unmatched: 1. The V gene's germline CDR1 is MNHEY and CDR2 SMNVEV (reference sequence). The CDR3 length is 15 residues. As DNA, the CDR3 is TGTGCCAGCAGTGGGACTAGCGGGGGGGTCAATGAGCAGTTCTTC. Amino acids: CASSGTSGGVNEQFF.

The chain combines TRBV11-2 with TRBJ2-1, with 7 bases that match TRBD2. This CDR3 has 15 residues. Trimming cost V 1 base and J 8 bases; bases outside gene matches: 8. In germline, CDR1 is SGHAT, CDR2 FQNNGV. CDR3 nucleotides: TGTGCCAGCAGCTTAGTTGGGGGAGGGCCAGATGAGCAGTTCTTC. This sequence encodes CASSLVGGGPDEQFF.

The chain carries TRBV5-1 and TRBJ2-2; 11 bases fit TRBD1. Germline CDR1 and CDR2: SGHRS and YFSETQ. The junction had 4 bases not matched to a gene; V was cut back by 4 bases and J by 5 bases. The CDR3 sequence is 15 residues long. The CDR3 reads CASSRTGGDTGELFF. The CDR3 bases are TGCGCCAGCAGCCGGACAGGGGGCGATACCGGGGAGCTGTTTTTT.